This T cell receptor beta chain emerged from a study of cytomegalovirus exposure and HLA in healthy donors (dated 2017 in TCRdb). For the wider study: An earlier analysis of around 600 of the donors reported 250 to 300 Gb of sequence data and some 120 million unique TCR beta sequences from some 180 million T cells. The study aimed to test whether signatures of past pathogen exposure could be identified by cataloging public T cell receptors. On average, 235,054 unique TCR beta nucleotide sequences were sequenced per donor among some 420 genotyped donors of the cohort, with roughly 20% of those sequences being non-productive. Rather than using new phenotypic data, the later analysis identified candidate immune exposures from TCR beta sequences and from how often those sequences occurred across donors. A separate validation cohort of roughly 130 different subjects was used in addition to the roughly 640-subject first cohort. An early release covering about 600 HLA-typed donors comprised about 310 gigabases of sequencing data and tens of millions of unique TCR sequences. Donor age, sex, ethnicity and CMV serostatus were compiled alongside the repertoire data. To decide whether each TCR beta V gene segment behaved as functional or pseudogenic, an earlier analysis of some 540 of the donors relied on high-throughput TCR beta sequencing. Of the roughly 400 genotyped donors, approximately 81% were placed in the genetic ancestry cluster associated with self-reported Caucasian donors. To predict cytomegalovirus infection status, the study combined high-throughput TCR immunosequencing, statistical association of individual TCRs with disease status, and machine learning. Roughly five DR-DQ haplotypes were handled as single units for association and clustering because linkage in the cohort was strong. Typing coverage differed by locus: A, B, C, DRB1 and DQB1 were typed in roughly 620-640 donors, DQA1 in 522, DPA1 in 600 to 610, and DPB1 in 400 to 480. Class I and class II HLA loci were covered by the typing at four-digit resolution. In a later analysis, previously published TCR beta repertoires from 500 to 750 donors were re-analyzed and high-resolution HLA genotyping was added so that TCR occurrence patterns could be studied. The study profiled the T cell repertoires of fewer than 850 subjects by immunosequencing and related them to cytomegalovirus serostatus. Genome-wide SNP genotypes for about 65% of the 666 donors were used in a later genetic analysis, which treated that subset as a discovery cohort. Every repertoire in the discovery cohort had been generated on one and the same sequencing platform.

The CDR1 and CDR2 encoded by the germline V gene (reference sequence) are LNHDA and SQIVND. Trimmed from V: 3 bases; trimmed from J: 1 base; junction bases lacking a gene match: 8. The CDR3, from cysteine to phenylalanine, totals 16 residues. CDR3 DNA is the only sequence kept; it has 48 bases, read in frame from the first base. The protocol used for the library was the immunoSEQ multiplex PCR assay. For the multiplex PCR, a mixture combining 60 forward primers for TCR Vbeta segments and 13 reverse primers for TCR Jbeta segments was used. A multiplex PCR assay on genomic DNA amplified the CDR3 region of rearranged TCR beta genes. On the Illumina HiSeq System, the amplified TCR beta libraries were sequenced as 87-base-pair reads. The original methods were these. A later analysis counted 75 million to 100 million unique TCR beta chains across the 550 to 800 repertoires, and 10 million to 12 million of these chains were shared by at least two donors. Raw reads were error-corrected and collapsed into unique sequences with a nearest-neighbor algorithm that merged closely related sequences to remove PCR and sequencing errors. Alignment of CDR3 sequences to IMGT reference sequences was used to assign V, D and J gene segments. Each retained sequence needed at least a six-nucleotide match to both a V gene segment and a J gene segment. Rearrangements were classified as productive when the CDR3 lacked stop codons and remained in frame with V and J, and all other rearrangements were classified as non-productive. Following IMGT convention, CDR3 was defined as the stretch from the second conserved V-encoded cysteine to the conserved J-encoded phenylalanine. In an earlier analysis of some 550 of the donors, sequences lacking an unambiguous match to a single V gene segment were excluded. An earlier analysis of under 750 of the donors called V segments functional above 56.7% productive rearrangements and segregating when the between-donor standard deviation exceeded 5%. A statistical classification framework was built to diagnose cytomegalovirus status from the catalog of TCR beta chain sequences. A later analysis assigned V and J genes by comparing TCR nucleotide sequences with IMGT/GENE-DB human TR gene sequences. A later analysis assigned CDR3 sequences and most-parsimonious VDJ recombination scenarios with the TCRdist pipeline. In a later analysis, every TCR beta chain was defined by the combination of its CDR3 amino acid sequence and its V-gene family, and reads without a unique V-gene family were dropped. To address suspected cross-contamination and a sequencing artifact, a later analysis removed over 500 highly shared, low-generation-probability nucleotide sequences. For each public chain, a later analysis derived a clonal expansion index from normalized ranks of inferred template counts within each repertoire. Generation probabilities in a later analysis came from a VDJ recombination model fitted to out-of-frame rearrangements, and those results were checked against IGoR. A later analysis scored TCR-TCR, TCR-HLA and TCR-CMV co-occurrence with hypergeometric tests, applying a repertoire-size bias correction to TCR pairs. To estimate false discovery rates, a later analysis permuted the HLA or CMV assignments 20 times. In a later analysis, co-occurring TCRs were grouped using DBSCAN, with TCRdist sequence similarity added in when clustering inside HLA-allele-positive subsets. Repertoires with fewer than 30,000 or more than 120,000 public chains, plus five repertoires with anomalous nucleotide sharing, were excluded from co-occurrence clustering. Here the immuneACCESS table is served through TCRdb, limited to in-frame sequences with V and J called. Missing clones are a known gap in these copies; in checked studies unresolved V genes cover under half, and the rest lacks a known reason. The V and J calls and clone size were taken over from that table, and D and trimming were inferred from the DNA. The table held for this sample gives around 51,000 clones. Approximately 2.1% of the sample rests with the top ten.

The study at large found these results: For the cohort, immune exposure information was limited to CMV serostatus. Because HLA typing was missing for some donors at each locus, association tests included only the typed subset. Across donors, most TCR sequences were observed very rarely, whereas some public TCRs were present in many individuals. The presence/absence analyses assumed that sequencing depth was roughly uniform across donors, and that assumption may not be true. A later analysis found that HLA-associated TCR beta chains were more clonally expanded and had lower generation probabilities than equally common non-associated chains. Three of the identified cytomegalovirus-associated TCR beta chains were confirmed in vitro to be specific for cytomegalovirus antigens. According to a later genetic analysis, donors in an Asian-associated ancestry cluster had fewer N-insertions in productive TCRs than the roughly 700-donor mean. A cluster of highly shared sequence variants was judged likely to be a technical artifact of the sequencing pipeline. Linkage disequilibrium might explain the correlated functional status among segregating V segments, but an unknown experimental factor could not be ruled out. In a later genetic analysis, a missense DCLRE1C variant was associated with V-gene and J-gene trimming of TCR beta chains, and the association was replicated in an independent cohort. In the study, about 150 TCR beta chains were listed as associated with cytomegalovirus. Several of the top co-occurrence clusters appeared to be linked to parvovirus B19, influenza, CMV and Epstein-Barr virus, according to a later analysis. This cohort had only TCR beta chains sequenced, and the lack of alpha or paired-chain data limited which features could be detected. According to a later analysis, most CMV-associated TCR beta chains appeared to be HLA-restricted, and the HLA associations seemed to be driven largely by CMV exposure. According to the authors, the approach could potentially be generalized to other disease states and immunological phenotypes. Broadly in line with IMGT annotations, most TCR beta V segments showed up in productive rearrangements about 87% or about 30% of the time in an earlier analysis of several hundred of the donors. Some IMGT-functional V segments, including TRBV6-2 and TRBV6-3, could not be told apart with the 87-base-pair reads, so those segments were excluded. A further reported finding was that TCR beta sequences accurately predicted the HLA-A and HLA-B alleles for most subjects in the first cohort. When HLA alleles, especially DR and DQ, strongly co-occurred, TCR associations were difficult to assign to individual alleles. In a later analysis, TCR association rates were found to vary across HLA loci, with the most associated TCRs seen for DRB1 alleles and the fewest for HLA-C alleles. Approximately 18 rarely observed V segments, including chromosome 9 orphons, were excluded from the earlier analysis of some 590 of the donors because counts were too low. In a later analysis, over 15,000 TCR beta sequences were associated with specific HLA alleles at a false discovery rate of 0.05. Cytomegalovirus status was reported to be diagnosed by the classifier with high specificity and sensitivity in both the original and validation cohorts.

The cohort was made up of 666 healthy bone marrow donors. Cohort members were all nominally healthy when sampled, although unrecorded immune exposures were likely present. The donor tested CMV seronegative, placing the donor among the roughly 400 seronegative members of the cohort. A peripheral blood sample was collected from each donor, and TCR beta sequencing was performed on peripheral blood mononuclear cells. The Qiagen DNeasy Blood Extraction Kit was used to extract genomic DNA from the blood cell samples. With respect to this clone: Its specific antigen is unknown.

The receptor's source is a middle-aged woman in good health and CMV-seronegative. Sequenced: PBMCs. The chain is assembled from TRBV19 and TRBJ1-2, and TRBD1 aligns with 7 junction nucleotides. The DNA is TGTGCCAGTAGTATTTATTACAGGGGCCTTAACTATGGCTACACCTTC. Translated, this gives CASSIYYRGLNYGYTF.